The next 3 T cell receptor beta chains were all read from a single sample in a study of T-cell reconstitution after alpha-beta-depleted transplantation in children. Unique molecular identifiers featured in how the TCRbeta library was prepared. Using its own MiXCR run on the PCR reads, TCRdb lists one record per CDR3 protein. Here the sample spans almost 600,000 distinct CDR3 sequences, 25% to 30% being singletons. The input for sequencing was PBMCs, taken before TCRalphabeta/CD19-depleted stem cell transplant. The receptors stem from a boy under two years old with Wiskott-Aldrich syndrome, due to receive a stem cell transplant.

This rearrangement joins TRBV5-1 to TRBJ2-2; D is undetermined. Trimming took off 4 bases at V and 6 bases at J, with 19 bases between the two ends. Germline V CDR1 and CDR2: SGHRS, YFSETQ. The CDR3 has 16 residues. Here the CDR3 reads CASSAMWGPYAGELFF. The CDR3 region has the DNA TGCGCCAGCAGCGCGATGTGGGGTCCCTATGCCGGGGAGCTGTTTTTT.

The table lists this clonotype with a few counts. This sequence joins TRBV20-1 and TRBJ2-1, with TRBD2 identical over 8 bases. V was pared by 1 base and J by 7 bases, with 6 bases of the junction left unmatched. The CDR3 contains 14 residues. The germline gives CDR1 DFQATT, CDR2 SNEGSKA (reference sequence). CDR3 protein: CSARVAGKINEQFF. Written as DNA, the CDR3 is TGCAGTGCTAGAGTAGCGGGAAAAATAAATGAGCAGTTCTTC.

The genes are TRBV11-2 and TRBJ1-1, with TRBD1 matching 7 bases. Germline V gene data show CDR1 as SGHAT and CDR2 as FQNNGV. The J segment lost 3 bases and the V segment lost 5 bases, leaving 12 bases of the junction unmatched. The CDR3 runs to 16 residues. CDR3 sequence reads: CASSPQGGFVYTEAFF. The CDR3 DNA reads as TGTGCCAGCAGCCCCCAGGGGGGCTTCGTTTACACTGAAGCTTTCTTT.